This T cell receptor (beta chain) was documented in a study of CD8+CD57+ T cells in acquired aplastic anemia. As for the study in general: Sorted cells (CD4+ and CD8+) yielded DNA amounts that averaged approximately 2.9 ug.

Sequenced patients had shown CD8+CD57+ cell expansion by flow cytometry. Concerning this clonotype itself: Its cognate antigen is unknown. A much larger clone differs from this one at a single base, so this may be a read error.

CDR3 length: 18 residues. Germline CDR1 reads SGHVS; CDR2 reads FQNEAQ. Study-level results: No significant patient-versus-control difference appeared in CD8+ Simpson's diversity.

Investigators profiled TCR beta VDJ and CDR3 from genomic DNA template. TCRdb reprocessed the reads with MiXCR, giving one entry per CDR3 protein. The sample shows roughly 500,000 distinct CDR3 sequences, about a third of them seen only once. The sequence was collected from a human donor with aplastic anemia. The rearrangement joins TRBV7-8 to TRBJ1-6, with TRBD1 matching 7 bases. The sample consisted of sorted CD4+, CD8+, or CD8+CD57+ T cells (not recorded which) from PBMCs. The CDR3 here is CASSLGVRDSSYNPPLHF. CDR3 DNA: TGTGCCAGCAGCTTAGGGGTTAGGGACAGCTCCTATAATCCACCCCTCCACTTT.